These 30 T cell receptor beta chains share one sample of origin, sequenced in a study of cytomegalovirus exposure and HLA in healthy donors (dated by TCRdb to the late 2010s). The library was obtained by the immunoSEQ multiplex PCR assay. The multiplex PCR relied on a mix of 60 forward primers for TCR Vbeta segments and 13 reverse primers for TCR Jbeta segments. The source is immuneACCESS, and TCRdb retained only in-frame sequences with V and J called. Part of the clones is not carried over; for the studies checked, unresolved V genes explain less than half of this, and the remainder is unexplained. The sample contains roughly 160,000 clones, approximately 80% of them found a single time. In total, the top ten clones hold roughly 7.5% of the sample. Sequencing input: PBMCs. The receptor set was obtained from a woman aged 25-40 years in good health and CMV-seropositive.

V gene TRBV6-1 combines with J gene TRBJ1-1, with TRBD1 as a possible D gene (6 bases). CDR3 length: 15 amino acids. The germline V gene encodes CDR1 MNHNS and CDR2 SASEGT. The V and J ends lost 5 bases and 1 base respectively, with 14 bases between them. The CDR3 loop reads CASSNRQASNTEAFF. DNA for the CDR3: TGTGCCAGCAGTAATAGACAGGCGTCGAACACTGAAGCTTTCTTT.

The chain links TRBV15 to TRBJ1-5; the D is unclear. The germline V and J ends were trimmed by 3 bases and 6 bases, with 18 bases remaining between them. This CDR3 spans 16 amino acids. From germline, CDR1 is LNHNV and CDR2 YYDKDF (reference sequence). This chain's CDR3 is CATSRIFLLPGQPQHF. The CDR3 DNA follows: TGTGCCACCAGCAGGATCTTTCTTCTTCCCGGTCAGCCCCAGCATTTT.

The genes are TRBV2 and TRBJ2-3; a weak D match, TRBD2 (6 bases). The CDR3 has 14 residues. Per the germline V gene, CDR1 is SNHLY and CDR2 is FYNNEI. V lost 6 bases to trimming and J lost 1 base, with 11 bases between them. Written as DNA, the CDR3 is TGTGCCAGCAGCAGGGACTTAGGCACAGATACGCAGTATTTT. Protein product: CASSRDLGTDTQYF.

The chain employs TRBV19 and TRBJ1-2; TRBD1 might be the D (6 bases). The CDR3 runs to 11 residues. CDR1 is LNHDA and CDR2 is SQIVND in the germline V gene (reference sequence). V gave up 3 bases and J gave up 8 bases, with 7 bases separating them. CDR3 DNA: TGTGCCAGTAGTATTGGGGGCGGCTACACCTTC. Residues: CASSIGGGYTF.

This clone was recorded a few times. The rearrangement links TRBV28 to TRBJ1-2, with 7 bases matching TRBD1. The germline CDR1 and CDR2 sequences are MDHEN and SYDVKM. The CDR3 length is 15 residues. J was trimmed by 5 bases and V by 4 bases; bases with no gene match: 10. This chain's CDR3 is CASSSLDRWVYGYTF. The CDR3 DNA sequence: TGTGCCAGCAGTTCCCTGGACAGGTGGGTGTATGGCTACACCTTC.

This chain links TRBV28 with TRBJ1-2, with no clear D. This CDR3 is built from 12 residues. Per the germline V gene, CDR1 is MDHEN and CDR2 is SYDVKM. The germline V and J ends were trimmed by 3 bases and 4 bases, with 6 bases remaining between them. The CDR3 protein is CASSLNSYGYTF. The CDR3 bases are TGTGCCAGCAGTTTGAACAGCTATGGCTACACCTTC.

The chain joins TRBV7-2 to TRBJ2-1; 9 bases are shared with TRBD2. The germline V gene has CDR1 SGHTA and CDR2 FQGNSA. There are 13 residues in the CDR3. Unmatched junction bases numbered 4, after V lost 4 bases and J lost 9 bases. The CDR3 region is CASSSGRGGEQFF. CDR3 nucleotide sequence: TGTGCCAGCAGCTCCGGGCGGGGGGGTGAGCAGTTCTTC. Variable domain in full (rest from reference TRBV7-2 and TRBJ2-1): GAGVSQSPSNKVTEKGKDVELRCDPISGHTALYWYRQSLGQGLEFLIYFQGNSAPDKSGLPSDRFSAERTGGSVSTLTIQRTQQEDSAVYLCASSSGRGGEQFFGPGTRLTVL.

The chain links TRBV30 to TRBJ1-2; a possible D gene is TRBD1 (5 bases). Trimming pared 3 bases from V and 7 bases from J, leaving 15 bases between. The CDR3 covers 13 residues. Germline assignment: CDR1 GTSNPN and CDR2 SVGIG (reference sequence). This chain's CDR3 is CAWSGKGVGGYTF. In DNA form, the CDR3 reads TGTGCCTGGAGCGGAAAAGGGGTCGGTGGCTACACCTTC.

This clone was seen only a few times. V is TRBV18 and J is TRBJ2-2; TRBD1 might be the D (6 bases). Per the germline V gene, CDR1 is KGHSH and CDR2 is LQKENI. The CDR3 sequence is 13 residues long. Between the trimmed V and J ends, which lost 1 base and 7 bases, there was a span of 7 bases. The DNA of the CDR3 is TGTGCCAGCTCACCACGGGACATCGGGGAGCTGTTTTTT. It is translated as CASSPRDIGELFF.

The CDR3 bases are TGTGCCAGCAGTGACGTTGGATACGCTTGGGGGGGAAATAGGAATGAGCAGTTCTTC. This translates into CASSDVGYAWGGNRNEQFF. The rearrangement uses TRBV6-4 and TRBJ2-1, with TRBD2 matching 7 bases. The germline V gene has CDR1 MRHNA and CDR2 SNTAGT. V shed 2 bases, J shed 7 bases, and the junction held 20 bases outside the gene matches. The CDR3 runs to 19 residues.

This rearrangement joins TRBV11-2 to TRBJ2-7; the match to TRBD1 covers 8 bases. CDR1 and CDR2 (germline): SGHAT, FQNNGV. With V trimmed by 2 bases and J by 4 bases, 10 bases remained unmatched. The CDR3 is 16 residues long. Here the CDR3 DNA reads TGTGCCAGCAGCTTATCGACAGGGGTGGGAAGTTACGAGCAGTACTTC. This sequence encodes CASSLSTGVGSYEQYF.

The rearrangement joins TRBV5-6 to TRBJ2-7, with TRBD1 matching 9 bases. The germline CDR1 and CDR2 sequences are SGHDT and YYEEEE. The V and J ends lost 7 bases and 4 bases, in that order; junction bases with no gene match: 9. CDR3 length equals 14 residues. The chain's CDR3 is CASRPGQGWYEQYF. For the CDR3, the DNA is TGTGCCAGCCGACCGGGACAGGGATGGTACGAGCAGTACTTC.

The V call is TRBV9, the J call TRBJ1-4; D is possibly TRBD1 (5 bases). Trimming took 3 bases from V and 7 from J, leaving 13 bases between them. Germline CDR1 reads SGDLS; CDR2 reads YYNGEE. The CDR3 is made up of 14 amino acids. Here the CDR3 reads CASSATGGSEKLFF. The CDR3 DNA reads TGTGCCAGCAGCGCAACAGGCGGGAGTGAAAAACTGTTTTTT.

The chain is built from TRBV11-2 and TRBJ2-1; 15 bases align to TRBD2. V lost 1 base, J lost 4 bases, and 2 bases stayed unmatched. The CDR3 consists of 17 residues. CDR1 and CDR2 (germline): SGHAT, FQNNGV. The DNA of the CDR3 is TGTGCCAGCAGCTTAGGGGGGACTAGCGGGGGGTACAATGAGCAGTTCTTC. Its protein is CASSLGGTSGGYNEQFF.

This clone turned up a few times. The gene calls are TRBV7-3 and TRBJ1-2; 7 positions agree with TRBD1. CDR3 length: 16 amino acids. The trim removed 5 bases at V and 5 bases at J, leaving 14 bases unmatched. The germline V gene has CDR1 SGHTA and CDR2 FQGTGA. DNA of the CDR3: TGTGCCAGCAGCCCCCTAGGACAGGACAGACCATATGGCTACACCTTC. Translating gives CASSPLGQDRPYGYTF.

The genes are TRBV7-6 and TRBJ2-7, with 9 bases matching TRBD1. CDR1 and CDR2 from the germline V gene are SGHVS and FNYEAQ. V trimming: 9 bases; J trimming: 4 bases; junction bases outside the gene matches: 4. The CDR3 covers 12 residues. CDR3 sequence: CARDRGSYEQYF. As DNA, the CDR3 is TGTGCCAGGGACAGGGGATCTTACGAGCAGTACTTC. The whole variable domain, remainder taken from reference TRBV7-6 and TRBJ2-7, is GAGVSQSPRYKVTKRGQDVALRCDPISGHVSLYWYRQALGQGPEFLTYFNYEAQQDKSGLPNDRFSAERPEGSISTLTIQRTEQRDSAMYRCARDRGSYEQYFGPGTRLTVT.

The rearrangement links TRBV5-1 to TRBJ2-5; D perhaps matches TRBD1 (5 bases). Per the germline V gene, CDR1 is SGHRS and CDR2 is YFSETQ. The CDR3 has 13 amino acids. V lost 4 bases, J lost 7 bases, and 14 bases lay in between. Written as DNA, the CDR3 is TGCGCCAGCAGCCGCGCCCCCCAGGGGACCCAGTACTTC. The encoded protein is CASSRAPQGTQYF.

The V gene is TRBV2, the J gene TRBJ2-2; 10 bases are a match to TRBD1. The germline CDR1 and CDR2 sequences are SNHLY and FYNNEI. The CDR3 covers 20 residues. With 0 bases clipped from V and 0 bases from J, the junction kept 10 bases outside the gene matches. CDR3 DNA: TGTGCCAGCAGTGAAGCGAGGGGACAGGGGCTCTCCGCGAACACCGGGGAGCTGTTTTTT. Translating gives CASSEARGQGLSANTGELFF.

This clone has a single count. This chain links TRBV7-9 with TRBJ1-1, with 8 bases that match TRBD1. This CDR3 is 17 amino acids long. J was trimmed by 4 bases and V by 5 bases; bases with no gene match: 15. Germline V gene sequence: CDR1 SEHNR, CDR2 FQNEAQ (reference sequence). The CDR3 DNA follows: TGTGCCAGCAGCCTTGGACAGGGAGGTTTGTATCGCACTGAAGCTTTCTTT. Residues: CASSLGQGGLYRTEAFF. The variable domain in full, with the rest retrieved from reference TRBV7-9 and TRBJ1-1, is DTGVSQNPRHKITKRGQNVTFRCDPISEHNRLYWYRQTLGQGPEFLTYFQNEAQLEKSRLLSDRFSAERPKGSFSTLEIQRTEQGDSAMYLCASSLGQGGLYRTEAFFGQGTRLTVV.

The rearrangement uses TRBV6-6 and TRBJ2-5; TRBD2 matches 9 bases. V lost 8 bases and J lost 1; bases outside the gene matches: 5. Germline assignment: CDR1 MNHNY and CDR2 SVGAGI (reference sequence). The CDR3 runs to 14 residues. The CDR3 region is CASRSGGSQETQYF. CDR3 bases: TGTGCCAGCCGAAGCGGGGGGTCCCAAGAGACCCAGTACTTC.

The CDR3 region has the DNA TGTGCCACCAGCAGGTTCCTCATGAACACTGAAGCTTTCTTT. Translating it yields CATSRFLMNTEAFF. The V gene is TRBV6-1, the J gene TRBJ1-1; D remains ambiguous. The germline V gene has CDR1 MNHNS and CDR2 SASEGT. The CDR3 consists of 14 residues. The V end lost 10 bases, the J end lost 0 bases, and 15 bases lay between the germline ends.

CDR3 bases: TGTGCCAGATTCCCTGGGCCTTGGGACACTGAAGCTTTCTTT. The encoded protein is CARFPGPWDTEAFF. The J gene is TRBJ1-1, the V gene TRBV27, with D uncertain. Per the germline V gene, CDR1 is MNHEY and CDR2 is SMNVEV (reference sequence). The ends were cut back, 9 bases at V and 3 bases at J, with 17 bases in the middle. This CDR3 contains 14 residues.

This rearrangement joins TRBV5-1 to TRBJ2-3; TRBD2 matches 10 bases. This CDR3 spans 15 amino acids. From germline, CDR1 is SGHRS and CDR2 YFSETQ. Germline trimming cut 5 bases from V and 5 bases from J; bases unmatched to any gene: 8. As DNA, the CDR3 is TGCGCCAGCAGAGGAAGCGGGGGGGCCCAAGATACGCAGTATTTT. Amino acid sequence: CASRGSGGAQDTQYF.

The rearrangement links TRBV6-1 to TRBJ1-5, with 12 nucleotides matching TRBD1. Germline V gene data show CDR1 as MNHNS and CDR2 as SASEGT. This CDR3 has 13 residues. Losses at the gene ends were 8 bases for V and 6 bases for J; bases not matched to a gene: 2. The CDR3 region is CASWDRGPQPQHF. CDR3 in DNA: TGTGCCAGCTGGGACAGGGGGCCTCAGCCCCAGCATTTT.

This chain links TRBV30 with TRBJ1-2; TRBD1 matches 7 bases. Germline assignment: CDR1 GTSNPN and CDR2 SVGIG (reference sequence). Trimming took 0 bases from V and 7 from J; bases not matched to a gene: 5. The length of the CDR3 is 13 residues. This CDR3 is CAWSVKGALGYTF. Written as DNA, the CDR3 is TGTGCCTGGAGTGTAAAGGGGGCGCTTGGCTACACCTTC.

The V and J genes are TRBV30 and TRBJ1-2; no reliable D call. Per germline, CDR1 GTSNPN and CDR2 SVGIG (reference sequence). The CDR3 totals 12 residues. V was clipped by 4 bases and J by 9 bases, with 15 bases between them. CDR3 DNA: TGTGCCTGGACGGGATATTACGGGAGCTACACCTTC. It specifies CAWTGYYGSYTF.

The CDR3 spells CASSLWGQSSYNEQFF. The CDR3 DNA reads TGCGCCAGCAGCTTGTGGGGGCAAAGCTCCTACAATGAGCAGTTCTTC. The gene calls are TRBV5-1 and TRBJ2-1; weak D call: TRBD1 (6 bases). The V and J ends lost 1 base and 0 bases respectively, with 11 bases between them. The CDR3 extends over 16 amino acids. Germline V gene lookup returns CDR1 SGHRS and CDR2 YFSETQ.

V usage is TRBV5-1 and J usage is TRBJ2-3; 8 bases align to TRBD2. The trim removed 4 bases at V and 4 bases at J, leaving 5 bases unmatched. The CDR3 is 14 residues long. Germline V gene sequence: CDR1 SGHRS, CDR2 YFSETQ. The CDR3 reads CASSPGTSSDTQYF. For the CDR3, the DNA is TGCGCCAGCAGCCCCGGGACTAGTTCAGATACGCAGTATTTT.

This clone was observed a handful of times. Additional DNA sequences in this sample encode the identical CDR3. V usage is TRBV14 and J usage is TRBJ2-5, with D tentatively TRBD2 (6 bases). V was cut by 4 bases and J by 1 base, with 7 bases left in between. In germline, CDR1 is SGHDN, CDR2 FVKESK. The CDR3 is 13 residues long. The CDR3 sequence is CASSRGLQETQYF. CDR3 nucleotides: TGTGCCAGCAGCCGGGGACTCCAAGAGACCCAGTACTTC.

V and J are TRBV29-1 and TRBJ1-2; TRBD1 aligns across 7 bases. CDR1 SQVTM and CDR2 ANQGSEA come from the germline V gene. J lost 4 bases, V lost 7 bases, and 15 bases had no gene match. The CDR3 totals 15 residues. The CDR3 DNA reads TGCAGCGCCGATGCCCGGGACAGCATAGGCTATGGCTACACCTTC. Residues: CSADARDSIGYGYTF.